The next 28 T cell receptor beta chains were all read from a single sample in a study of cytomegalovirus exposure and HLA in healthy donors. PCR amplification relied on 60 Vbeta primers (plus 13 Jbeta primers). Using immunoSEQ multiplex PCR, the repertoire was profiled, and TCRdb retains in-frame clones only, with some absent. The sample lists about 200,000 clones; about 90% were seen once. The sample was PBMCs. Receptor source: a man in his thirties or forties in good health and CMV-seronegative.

The CDR3 nucleotides are TGCGCCAGCAGCTTGGGGGGTGACATTGGGAGTGAAAAACTGTTTTTT. It specifies CASSLGGDIGSEKLFF. V usage is TRBV5-1 and J usage is TRBJ1-4, with D unclear. CDR1 SGHRS and CDR2 YFSETQ come from the germline V gene. Trimming stripped 0 bases from V and 7 bases from J, with 16 bases between. This CDR3 is built from 16 residues.

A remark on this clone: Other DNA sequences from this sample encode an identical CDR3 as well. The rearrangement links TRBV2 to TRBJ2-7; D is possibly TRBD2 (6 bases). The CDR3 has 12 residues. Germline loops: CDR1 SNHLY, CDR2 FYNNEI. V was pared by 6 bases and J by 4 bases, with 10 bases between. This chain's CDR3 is CASSQGGYEQYF. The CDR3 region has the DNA TGTGCCAGCAGCCAGGGAGGTTACGAGCAGTACTTC.

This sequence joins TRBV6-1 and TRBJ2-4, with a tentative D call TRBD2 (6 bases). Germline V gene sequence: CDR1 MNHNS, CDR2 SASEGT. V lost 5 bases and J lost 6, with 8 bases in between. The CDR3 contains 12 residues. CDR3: CASSSLANIQYF. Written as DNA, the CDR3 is TGTGCCAGCAGTTCACTAGCAAACATTCAGTACTTC.

The CDR3: CASSLKMGQINYGYTF. CDR3 nucleotide sequence: TGTGCCAGCAGCTTAAAAATGGGACAGATTAACTATGGCTACACCTTC. The chain carries TRBV13 and TRBJ1-2; 7 bases line up with TRBD1. CDR1 and CDR2 (germline): PRHDT, FYEKMQ (reference sequence). The length of the CDR3 is 16 residues. J gave up 1 base and V 2 bases, and 7 bases lay outside the gene matches. Combining the CDR3 with reference TRBV13 and TRBJ1-2 gives the whole variable domain AAGVIQSPRHLIKEKRETATLKCYPIPRHDTVYWYQQGPGQDPQFLISFYEKMQSDKGSIPDRFSAQQFSDYHSELNMSSLELGDSALYFCASSLKMGQINYGYTFGSGTRLTVV.

CDR3 protein: CASSEALASGEWLETQYF. As DNA, the CDR3 is TGTGCCAGCAGTGAAGCTCTGGCCTCAGGGGAGTGGCTGGAGACCCAGTACTTC. This chain joins TRBV2 and TRBJ2-5; tentative D call: TRBD1 (6 bases). CDR1 SNHLY and CDR2 FYNNEI come from the germline V gene. Trimming removed 0 bases from V and 5 bases from J, with 22 bases in between. This CDR3 has 18 amino acids.

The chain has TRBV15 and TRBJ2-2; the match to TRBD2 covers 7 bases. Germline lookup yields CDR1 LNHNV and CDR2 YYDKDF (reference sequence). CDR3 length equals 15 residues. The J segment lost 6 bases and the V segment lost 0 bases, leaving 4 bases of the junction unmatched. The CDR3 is CATSRDLGGPGELFF. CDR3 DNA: TGTGCCACCAGCAGAGATTTGGGAGGGCCCGGGGAGCTGTTTTTT.

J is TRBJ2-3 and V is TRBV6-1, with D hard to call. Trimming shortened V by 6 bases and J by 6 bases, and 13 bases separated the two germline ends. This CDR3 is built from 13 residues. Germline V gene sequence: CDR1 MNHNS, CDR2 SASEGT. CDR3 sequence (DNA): TGTGCCAGCAGAAAGCGAGAGGTGGATACGCAGTATTTT. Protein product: CASRKREVDTQYF.

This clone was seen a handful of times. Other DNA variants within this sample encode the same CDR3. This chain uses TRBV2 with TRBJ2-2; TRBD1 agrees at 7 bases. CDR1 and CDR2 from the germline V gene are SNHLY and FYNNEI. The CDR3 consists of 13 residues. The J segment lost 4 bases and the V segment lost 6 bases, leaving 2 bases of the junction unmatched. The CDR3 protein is CASRTGSTGELFF. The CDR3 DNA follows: TGTGCCAGCAGGACAGGGAGCACCGGGGAGCTGTTTTTT.

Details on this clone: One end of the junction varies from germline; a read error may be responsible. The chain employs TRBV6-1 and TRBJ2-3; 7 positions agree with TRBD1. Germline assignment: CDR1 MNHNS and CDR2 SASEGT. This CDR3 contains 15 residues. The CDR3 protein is CASREDRVQTDTQYF. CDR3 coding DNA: TGTGCCAGCAGAGAAGACAGGGTTCAAACAGATACGCAGTATTTT.

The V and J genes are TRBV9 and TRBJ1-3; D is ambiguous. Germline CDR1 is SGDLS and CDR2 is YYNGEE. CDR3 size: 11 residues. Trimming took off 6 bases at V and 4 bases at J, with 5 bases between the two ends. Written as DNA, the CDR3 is TGTGCCAGCAACAACGGAAACACCATATATTTT. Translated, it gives CASNNGNTIYF.

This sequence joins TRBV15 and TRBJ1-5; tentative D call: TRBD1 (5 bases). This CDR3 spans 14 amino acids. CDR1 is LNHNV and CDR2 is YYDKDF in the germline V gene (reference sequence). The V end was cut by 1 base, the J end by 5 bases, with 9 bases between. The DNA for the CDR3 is TGTGCCACCAGCAGAGTGGGGGGTTATCAGCCCCAGCATTTT. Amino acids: CATSRVGGYQPQHF.

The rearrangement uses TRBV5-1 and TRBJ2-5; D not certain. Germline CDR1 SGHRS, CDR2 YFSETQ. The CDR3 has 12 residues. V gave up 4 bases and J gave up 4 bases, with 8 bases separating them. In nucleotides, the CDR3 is TGCGCCAGCAGCGCCCCAGGAGAGACCCAGTACTTC. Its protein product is CASSAPGETQYF.

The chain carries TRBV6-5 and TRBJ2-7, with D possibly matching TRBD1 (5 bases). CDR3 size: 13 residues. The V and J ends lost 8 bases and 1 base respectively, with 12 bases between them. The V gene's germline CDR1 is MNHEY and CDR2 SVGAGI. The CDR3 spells CASGLGPSYEQYF. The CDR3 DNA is TGTGCCAGCGGGCTGGGGCCGTCCTACGAGCAGTACTTC.

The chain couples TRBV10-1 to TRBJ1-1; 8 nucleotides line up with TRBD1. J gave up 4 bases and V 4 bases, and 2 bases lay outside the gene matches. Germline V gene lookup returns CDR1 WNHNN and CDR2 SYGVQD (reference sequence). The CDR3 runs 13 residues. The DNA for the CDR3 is TGCGCCAGCAGTGGAGGACAGGGCACTGAAGCTTTCTTT. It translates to CASSGGQGTEAFF.

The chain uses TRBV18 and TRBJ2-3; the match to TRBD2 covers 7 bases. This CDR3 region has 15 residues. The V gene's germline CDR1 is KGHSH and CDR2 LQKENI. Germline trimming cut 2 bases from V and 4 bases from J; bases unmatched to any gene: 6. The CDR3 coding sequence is TGTGCCAGCTCACCAGGACTAGATCTCCCAGATACGCAGTATTTT. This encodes CASSPGLDLPDTQYF.

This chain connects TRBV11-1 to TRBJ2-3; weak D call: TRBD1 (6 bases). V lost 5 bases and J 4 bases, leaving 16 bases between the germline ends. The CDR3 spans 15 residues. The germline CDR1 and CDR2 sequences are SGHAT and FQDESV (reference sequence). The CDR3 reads CASSPRKGVADTQYF. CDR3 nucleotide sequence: TGTGCCAGCAGCCCAAGAAAGGGGGTCGCAGATACGCAGTATTTT.

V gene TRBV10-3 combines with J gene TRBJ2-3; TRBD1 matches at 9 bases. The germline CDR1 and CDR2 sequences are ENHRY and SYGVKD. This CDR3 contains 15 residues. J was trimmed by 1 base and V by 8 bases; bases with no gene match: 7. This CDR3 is CAIGRTGDRTDTQYF. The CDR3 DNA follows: TGTGCCATCGGGCGGACAGGGGACCGCACAGATACGCAGTATTTT.

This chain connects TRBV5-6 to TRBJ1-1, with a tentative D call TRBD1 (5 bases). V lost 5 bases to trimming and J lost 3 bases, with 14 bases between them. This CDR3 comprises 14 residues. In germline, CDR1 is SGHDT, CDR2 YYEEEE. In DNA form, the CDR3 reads TGTGCCAGCAGTCCAGTATGGGGGGACACTGAAGCTTTCTTT. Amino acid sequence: CASSPVWGDTEAFF.

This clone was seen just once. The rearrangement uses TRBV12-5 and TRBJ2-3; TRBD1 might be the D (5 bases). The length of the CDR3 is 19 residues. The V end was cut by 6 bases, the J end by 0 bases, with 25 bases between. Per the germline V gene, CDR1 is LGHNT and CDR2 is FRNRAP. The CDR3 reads CASGLSTPGQGLSTDTQYF. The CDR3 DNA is TGTGCTAGTGGACTATCCACTCCCGGGCAGGGCCTGAGCACAGATACGCAGTATTTT.

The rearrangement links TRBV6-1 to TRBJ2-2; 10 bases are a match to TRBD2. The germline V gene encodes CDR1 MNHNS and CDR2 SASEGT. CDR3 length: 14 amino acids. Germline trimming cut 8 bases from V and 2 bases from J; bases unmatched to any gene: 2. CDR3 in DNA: TGTGCCAGCCGGACTAGCGGAAACACCGGGGAGCTGTTTTTT. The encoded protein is CASRTSGNTGELFF.

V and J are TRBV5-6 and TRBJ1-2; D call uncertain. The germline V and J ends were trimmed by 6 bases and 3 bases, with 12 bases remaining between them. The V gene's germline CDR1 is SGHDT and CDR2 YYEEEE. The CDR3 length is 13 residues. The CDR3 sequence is CASIGGIDYGYTF. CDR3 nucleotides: TGTGCCAGCATAGGCGGTATAGACTATGGCTACACCTTC. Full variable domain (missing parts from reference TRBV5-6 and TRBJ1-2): DAGVTQSPTHLIKTRGQQVTLRCSPKSGHDTVSWYQQALGQGPQFIFQYYEEEERQRGNFPDRFSGHQFPNYSSELNVNALLLGDSALYLCASIGGIDYGYTFGSGTRLTVV.

CDR3 sequence reads: CASSQGDRNLRNSPLHF. In DNA, the CDR3 is TGTGCCAGCAGCCAGGGGGACAGGAACCTACGTAATTCACCCCTCCACTTT. This chain uses TRBV4-2 with TRBJ1-6; 8 bases fit TRBD1. V was pared by 3 bases and J by 6 bases, with 10 bases of the junction left unmatched. This CDR3 has 17 residues. CDR1 is LGHNA, CDR2 YNFKEQ, per germline.

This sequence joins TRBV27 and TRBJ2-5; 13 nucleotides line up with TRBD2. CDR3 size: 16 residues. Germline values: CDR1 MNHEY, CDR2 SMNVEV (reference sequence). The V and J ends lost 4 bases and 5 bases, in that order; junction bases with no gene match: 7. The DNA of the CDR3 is TGTGCCAGCAGTTCCACTAGCGGGAGGGCCAGGGAGACCCAGTACTTC. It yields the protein CASSSTSGRARETQYF.

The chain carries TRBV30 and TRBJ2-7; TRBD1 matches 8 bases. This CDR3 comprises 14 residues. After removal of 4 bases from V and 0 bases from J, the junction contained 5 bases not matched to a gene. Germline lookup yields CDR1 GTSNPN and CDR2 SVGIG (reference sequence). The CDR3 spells CAWTGTGHSYEQYF. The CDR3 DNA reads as TGTGCCTGGACCGGGACAGGTCACTCCTACGAGCAGTACTTC.

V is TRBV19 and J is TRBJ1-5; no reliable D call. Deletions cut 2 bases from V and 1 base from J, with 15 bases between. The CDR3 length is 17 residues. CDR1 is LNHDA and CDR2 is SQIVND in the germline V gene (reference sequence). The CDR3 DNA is TGTGCCAGTAGTATAAGGAGCCAGATCCCAAGCAATCAGCCCCAGCATTTT. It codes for CASSIRSQIPSNQPQHF.

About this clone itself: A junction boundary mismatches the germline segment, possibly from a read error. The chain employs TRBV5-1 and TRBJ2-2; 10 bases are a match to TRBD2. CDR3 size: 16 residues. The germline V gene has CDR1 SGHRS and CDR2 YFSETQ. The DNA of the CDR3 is TGCGCCGGCAGCCTTAGCGGGGGGCTCAACACCGGGGAGCTGTTTTTT. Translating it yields CAGSLSGGLNTGELFF.

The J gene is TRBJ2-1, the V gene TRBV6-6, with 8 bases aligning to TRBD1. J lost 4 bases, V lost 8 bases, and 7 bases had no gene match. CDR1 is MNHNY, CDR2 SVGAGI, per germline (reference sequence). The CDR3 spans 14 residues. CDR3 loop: CASRRDRSYNEQFF. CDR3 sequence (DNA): TGTGCCAGCCGAAGGGACAGGTCTTACAATGAGCAGTTCTTC.

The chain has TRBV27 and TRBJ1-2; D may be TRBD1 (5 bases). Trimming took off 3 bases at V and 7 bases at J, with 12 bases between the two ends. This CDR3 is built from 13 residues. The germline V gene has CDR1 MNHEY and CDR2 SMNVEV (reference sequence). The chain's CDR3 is CASSFGGGGGYTF. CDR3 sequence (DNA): TGTGCCAGCAGTTTCGGGGGAGGTGGTGGCTACACCTTC.